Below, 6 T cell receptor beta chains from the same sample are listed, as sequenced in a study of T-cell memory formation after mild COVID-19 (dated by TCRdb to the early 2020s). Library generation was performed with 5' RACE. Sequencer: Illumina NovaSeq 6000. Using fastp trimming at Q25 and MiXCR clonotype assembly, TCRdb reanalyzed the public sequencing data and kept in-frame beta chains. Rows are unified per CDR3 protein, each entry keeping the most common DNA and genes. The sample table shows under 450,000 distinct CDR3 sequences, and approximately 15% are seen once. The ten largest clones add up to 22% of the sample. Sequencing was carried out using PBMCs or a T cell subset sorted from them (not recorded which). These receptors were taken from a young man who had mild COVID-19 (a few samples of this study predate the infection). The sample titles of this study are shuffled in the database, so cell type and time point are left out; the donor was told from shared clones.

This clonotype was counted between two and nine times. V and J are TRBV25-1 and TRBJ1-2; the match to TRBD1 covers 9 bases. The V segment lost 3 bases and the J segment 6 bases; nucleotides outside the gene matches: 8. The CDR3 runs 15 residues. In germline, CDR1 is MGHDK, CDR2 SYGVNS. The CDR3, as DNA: TGTGCCAGCAGTGACCGCGGGACAGGGATCCATGGCTACACCTTC. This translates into CASSDRGTGIHGYTF.

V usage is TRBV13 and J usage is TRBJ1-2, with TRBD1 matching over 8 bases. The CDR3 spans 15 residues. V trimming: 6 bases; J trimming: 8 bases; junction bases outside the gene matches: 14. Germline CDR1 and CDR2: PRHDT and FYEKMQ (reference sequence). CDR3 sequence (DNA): TGTGCCAGCAGTTCTCTGGACAGGGCCGACTTGGGCTACACCTTC. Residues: CASSSLDRADLGYTF.

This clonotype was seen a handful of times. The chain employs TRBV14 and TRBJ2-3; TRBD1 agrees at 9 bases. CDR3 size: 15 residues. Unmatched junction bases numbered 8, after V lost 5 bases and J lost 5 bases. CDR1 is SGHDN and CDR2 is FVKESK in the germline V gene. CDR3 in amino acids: CASSLLQGAKDTQYF. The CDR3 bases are TGTGCCAGCAGCTTATTACAGGGGGCGAAAGATACGCAGTATTTT.

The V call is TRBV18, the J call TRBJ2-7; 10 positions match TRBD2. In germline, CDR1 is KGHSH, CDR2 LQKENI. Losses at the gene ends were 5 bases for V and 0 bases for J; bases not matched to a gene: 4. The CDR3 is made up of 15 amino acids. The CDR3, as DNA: TGTGCCAGCTCAAACCTAGCGGGGGCCTCCTACGAGCAGTACTTC. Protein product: CASSNLAGASYEQYF. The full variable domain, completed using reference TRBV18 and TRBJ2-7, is NAGVMQNPRHLVRRRGQEARLRCSPMKGHSHVYWYRQLPEEGLKFMVYLQKENIIDESGMPKERFSAEFPKEGPSILRIQQVVRGDSAAYFCASSNLAGASYEQYFGPGTRLTVT.

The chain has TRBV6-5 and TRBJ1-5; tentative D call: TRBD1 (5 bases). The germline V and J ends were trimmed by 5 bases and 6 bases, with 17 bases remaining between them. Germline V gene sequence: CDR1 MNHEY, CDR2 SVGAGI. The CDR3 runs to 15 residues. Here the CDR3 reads CASSRSAQGGQPQHF. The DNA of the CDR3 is TGTGCCAGCAGTCGATCGGCTCAGGGCGGTCAGCCCCAGCATTTT.

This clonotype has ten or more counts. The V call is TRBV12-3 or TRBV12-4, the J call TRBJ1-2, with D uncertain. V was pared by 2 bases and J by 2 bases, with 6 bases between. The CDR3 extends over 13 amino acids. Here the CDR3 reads CASSLNTNYGYTF. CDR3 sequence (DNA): TGTGCCAGCAGTTTAAACACGAACTATGGCTACACCTTC.